Following are 15 T cell receptor beta chains from one sample sequenced in a study of radiotherapy plus CTLA-4 blockade in lung cancer. The protocol was immunoSEQ multiplex PCR, while the TCRdb copy is restricted to in-frame clones and leaves out a portion. The table shows more than 95,000 clones, with 60% to 75% occurring only once. This specimen consisted of peripheral blood, obtained from a patient treated with radiotherapy plus ipilimumab. The receptors derive from a human donor with non-small cell lung cancer who had a partial response to radiotherapy plus ipilimumab. Some clones in this sample may be carry-over from other donors' samples.

V usage is TRBV27 and J usage is TRBJ1-1; D unresolved. Looked up from germline, CDR1 is MNHEY and CDR2 is SMNVEV (reference sequence). The CDR3 contains 13 residues. V was shortened by 4 bases and J by 0 bases, with 6 bases between the two germline ends. The CDR3 DNA is TGTGCCAGCAGTTATCGGGTGAACACTGAAGCTTTCTTT. It yields the protein CASSYRVNTEAFF.

This chain links TRBV4-3 with TRBJ1-1; a weak D match, TRBD1 (5 bases). V dropped 3 bases and J dropped 0 bases, with 14 bases sitting between them. This CDR3 has 16 residues. Germline CDR1 and CDR2: LGHNA and YSLEER. The CDR3 coding sequence is TGCGCCAGCAGCCATGATACAGGTACCATGAACACTGAAGCTTTCTTT. It translates to CASSHDTGTMNTEAFF.

V usage is TRBV6-6 and J usage is TRBJ2-3, with a tentative D call TRBD1 (6 bases). Germline lookup yields CDR1 MNHNY and CDR2 SVGAGI (reference sequence). V was clipped by 3 bases and J by 1 base, with 11 bases between them. CDR3 size: 15 residues. The CDR3 bases are TGTGCCAGCAGTTATAGGGCAGGGGGCACAGATACGCAGTATTTT. It specifies CASSYRAGGTDTQYF.

DNA of the CDR3: TGCGCCAGCAGCCAGAACAGGGGAATGAACGAGCAGTACTTC. Its protein is CASSQNRGMNEQYF. This chain links TRBV5-1 with TRBJ2-7; TRBD1 matches at 7 bases. Germline V gives CDR1 SGHRS, CDR2 YFSETQ. Trimming removed 4 bases from V and 5 bases from J; junction bases left unmatched: 9. This CDR3 region has 14 residues.

The rearrangement joins TRBV14 to TRBJ2-5; D uncertain. V shed 0 bases and J shed 5 bases, with 10 bases lying between them. The V gene's germline CDR1 is SGHDN and CDR2 FVKESK. The CDR3 contains 14 residues. The CDR3 sequence is CASSQDIVRETQYF. The CDR3 nucleotides read TGTGCCAGCAGCCAAGATATAGTCCGGGAGACCCAGTACTTC.

The genes are TRBV18 and TRBJ2-1; 8 nucleotides match TRBD2. This CDR3 has 17 amino acids. The V segment lost 6 bases and the J segment 7 bases; nucleotides outside the gene matches: 17. Germline CDR1 and CDR2: KGHSH and LQKENI. CDR3: CASSPSWGSGTTNEQFF. CDR3 coding DNA: TGTGCCAGCTCCCCAAGCTGGGGTAGCGGGACAACAAATGAGCAGTTCTTC.

The V and J genes are TRBV18 and TRBJ1-2; D gene ambiguous. CDR1 and CDR2 (germline): KGHSH, LQKENI. Trimming took 3 bases from V and 6 from J, leaving 11 bases between them. The CDR3 runs 13 residues. CDR3 in DNA: TGTGCCAGCTCACCCGAGTCGCGAGATGGCTACACCTTC. Protein sequence: CASSPESRDGYTF. Drawing the rest from reference TRBV18 and TRBJ1-2, the complete variable domain is NAGVMQNPRHLVRRRGQEARLRCSPMKGHSHVYWYRQLPEEGLKFMVYLQKENIIDESGMPKERFSAEFPKEGPSILRIQQVVRGDSAAYFCASSPESRDGYTFGSGTRLTVV.

The chain couples TRBV10-1 to TRBJ1-6; D perhaps matches TRBD1 (6 bases). Germline V gene data show CDR1 as WNHNN and CDR2 as SYGVQD (reference sequence). CDR3 length: 13 residues. Between the trimmed V and J ends, which lost 4 bases and 7 bases, there was a span of 8 bases. The CDR3 DNA follows: TGCGCCAGCAGTGGACAGGAAAATTCACCCCTCCACTTT. Translation gives CASSGQENSPLHF.

Here the CDR3 DNA reads TGTGCCAGCTCCCTCGCCCAGTCATTAAATAGCAATCAGCCCCAGCATTTT. Amino acids: CASSLAQSLNSNQPQHF. The chain recombines TRBV18 with TRBJ1-5; no firm D call. V lost 6 bases and J 0 bases, leaving 18 bases between the germline ends. The CDR3 spans 17 residues. The germline V gene encodes CDR1 KGHSH and CDR2 LQKENI.

This chain uses TRBV25-1 with TRBJ1-6; TRBD1 agrees at 7 bases. The CDR3 has 14 amino acids. CDR1 and CDR2 (germline): MGHDK, SYGVNS. V lost 4 bases and J lost 9; bases outside the gene matches: 6. In DNA form, the CDR3 reads TGTGCCAGCAGTGGACCGGGACAGCTTTCACCCCTCCACTTT. Protein sequence: CASSGPGQLSPLHF.

The V gene is TRBV5-4, the J gene TRBJ2-7, with 8 bases identical to TRBD2. The germline V gene has CDR1 SGHNT and CDR2 YYREEE (reference sequence). The trim removed 4 bases at V and 3 bases at J, leaving 12 bases unmatched. This CDR3 contains 16 residues. In DNA form, the CDR3 reads TGTGCCAGCAGCCCCCCCGGGAGCGGGAGCTTCTACGAGCAGTACTTC. Its translation is CASSPPGSGSFYEQYF.

This chain links TRBV13 with TRBJ2-7, with unresolved D. This CDR3 comprises 16 residues. CDR1 PRHDT and CDR2 FYEKMQ come from the germline V gene (reference sequence). The V gene lost 5 bases and the J gene lost 2 bases, with 19 bases spanning the gap. The CDR3 DNA reads as TGTGCCAGCAGCCACCGAGCTGGGCGCCCAGCCTACGAGCAGTACTTC. The encoded protein is CASSHRAGRPAYEQYF.

This rearrangement joins TRBV6-5 to TRBJ2-3; D uncertain. The V gene's germline CDR1 is MNHEY and CDR2 SVGAGI. The CDR3 has 15 residues. The ends were cut back, 7 bases at V and 2 bases at J, with 16 bases in the middle. The CDR3 protein is CASMNTYQPTDTQYF. The CDR3 DNA sequence: TGTGCCAGCATGAATACTTACCAACCCACAGATACGCAGTATTTT.

The chain has TRBV7-9 and TRBJ1-1; D is unresolved. V gave up 2 bases and J gave up 3 bases, with 7 bases separating them. There are 13 residues in the CDR3. CDR1 SEHNR and CDR2 FQNEAQ come from the germline V gene (reference sequence). CDR3: CASSLLEDTEAFF. The CDR3 bases are TGTGCCAGCAGCTTACTCGAGGACACTGAAGCTTTCTTT.

The chain has TRBV4-2 and TRBJ2-6, with TRBD1 matching 7 bases. The CDR3 sequence is 20 residues long. The germline gives CDR1 LGHNA, CDR2 YNFKEQ. The V segment lost 1 base and the J segment 1 base; nucleotides outside the gene matches: 13. Here the CDR3 DNA reads TGTGCCAGCAGCCAAGTTGGTAACAGGGGCTCCTCGTCTGGGGCCAACGTCCTGACTTTC. This codes for CASSQVGNRGSSSGANVLTF.